Listed below are T cell receptor beta chains from one sample, sequenced in a study of CD8 T cells in Susac syndrome. One entry per CDR3 protein results from TCRdb running MiXCR on the immunoSEQ multiplex PCR reads. Of 60,000 to 75,000 distinct CDR3 sequences listed, roughly 94% are singletons. The sequencing input was CD8+ T cells from PBMCs. Receptor source: a human donor in good health. The CDR3 runs from the conserved cysteine through the conserved F or W. The D gene is left open where the match is weak. A row's size may be missing; if present it is once, few, many or a size class.

.,TRBJ1-6,.,TRBV4-2,TGTGCCAGCAGCCAAGAGGCAGCCATGAATTCACCCCTCCACTTT,CASSQEAAMNSPLHF
.,TRBJ1-2,.,TRBV20-1,TGCAGTGCTAGACAAGATCGGGGCAGGGCTGGTGGCTACACCTTC,CSARQDRGRAGGYTF
.,TRBJ1-2,.,TRBV4-1,TGCGCCAGCAGCCAAGTTGCCAGCTCTAACTATGGCTACACCTTC,CASSQVASSNYGYTF
.,TRBJ1-5,.,TRBV19,TGTGCCAGTAGTCCTCCCGGCTCCCCAGAACAGCCCCAGCATTTT,CASSPPGSPEQPQHF
TRBD1,TRBJ1-5,.,TRBV13,TGTGCCAGCAGCCTCGGACAGGGGGCTGGACAGCCCCAGCATTTT,CASSLGQGAGQPQHF
.,TRBJ1-2,.,TRBV9,TGTGCCAGCAGCACGACGGGCGACGACTATGGCTACACCTTC,CASSTTGDDYGYTF
.,TRBJ1-1,.,TRBV27,TGTGCCAGCAGCGGAGCGAACACTGAAGCTTTCTTT,CASSGANTEAFF
.,TRBJ1-2,.,TRBV4-1,TGCGCCAGCAGCCAAGTGGCACTTAACTATGGCTACACCTTC,CASSQVALNYGYTF
.,TRBJ1-2,.,TRBV28,TGTGCCAGCCGTCACTCGAAGGGGGGGTTCAACTATGGCTACACCTTC,CASRHSKGGFNYGYTF
TRBD2,TRBJ2-7,.,TRBV28,TGTGCCAGCAGCGCCAGCGGGGGGGCCTTCGACGAGCAGTACTTC,CASSASGGAFDEQYF
.,TRBJ1-1,.,TRBV29-1,TGCAGCGTTGAAGAGGGGAGTTGGGGCACTGAAGCTTTCTTT,CSVEEGSWGTEAFF
.,TRBJ2-3,.,TRBV21-1,TGTGCCAGCAGCAAGGTGACTAGCGGGGGGAACACAGATACGCAGTATTTT,CASSKVTSGGNTDTQYF
TRBD2,TRBJ2-1,.,TRBV9,TGTGCCAGCAGCACCCAAATTACGGATAGCGGGGGCCCTGAGGATGAGCAGTTCTTC,CASSTQITDSGGPEDEQFF
.,TRBJ2-1,.,TRBV24-1,TGTGCCACCAGTGATTTTGGGGAGGGGGGGTCCCACAATGAGCAGTTCTTC,CATSDFGEGGSHNEQFF
TRBD1,TRBJ2-5,once,TRBV6-5,TGTGCCAGCAGTTATCAAGGGACAGTCCAAGAGACCCAGTACTTC,CASSYQGTVQETQYF
.,TRBJ1-1,.,TRBV5-6,TGTGCCAGCAGCTTGGGGAGGGCAGAAGCTTTCTTT,CASSLGRAEAFF
TRBD1,TRBJ2-5,.,TRBV29-1,TGCAGCGTTGAGGGGACAGGGAACCAAGAGACCCAGTACTTC,CSVEGTGNQETQYF
.,TRBJ2-1,.,TRBV19,TGTGCCAGTAGTGTACTTCGCGATGAGCAGTTCTTC,CASSVLRDEQFF
.,TRBJ2-7,.,TRBV3-1,TGTGCCAGCAGCCAAGTGCCGGCAGGGGCGCCCTACGAGCAGTACTTC,CASSQVPAGAPYEQYF
TRBD1,TRBJ2-6,.,TRBV19,TGTGCCAGTAGTTCTGGGACAGGGATTACTGGGGCCAACGTCCTGACTTTC,CASSSGTGITGANVLTF
TRBD1,TRBJ2-7,.,TRBV4-1,TGCGCCAGCAGCCAAACCGGGACAGGCGACGAGCAGTACTTC,CASSQTGTGDEQYF
TRBD2,TRBJ2-1,.,TRBV11-1,TGTGCCAGCAGCTTAGCGCGGGGTTTACTAGCGGGGGAAGGCAATGAGCAGTTCTTC,CASSLARGLLAGEGNEQFF
TRBD1,TRBJ1-2,.,TRBV13,TGTGCCAGCAGCCCGGGAAAGGGGGCGAACTATGGCTACACCTTC,CASSPGKGANYGYTF
.,TRBJ2-6,.,TRBV7-9,TGTGCCAGCAGCTTAGTCCAGGCCGGGTCCAACGTCCTGACTTTC,CASSLVQAGSNVLTF
.,TRBJ1-1,few,TRBV5-1,TGCGCCAGCAGCCCCGAGTTGGGGGAACCGAACACTGAAGCTTTCTTT,CASSPELGEPNTEAFF
TRBD2,TRBJ2-1,.,TRBV6-5,TGTGCCAGCAGTTACTCACCCGCGGGGGATCCCAATGAGCAGTTCTTC,CASSYSPAGDPNEQFF
.,TRBJ2-2,.,TRBV6-6,TGTGCCAGCAGCTCAGGTTACACCGGGGAGCTGTTTTTT,CASSSGYTGELFF
.,TRBJ1-2,.,TRBV6-2/TRBV6-3,TGTGCCAGCAGTCTCCTCGAGGTCTATGGCTACACCTTC,CASSLLEVYGYTF
.,TRBJ1-3,.,TRBV29-1,TGCAGCGTCAGGACAGAGGAAAACACCATATATTTT,CSVRTEENTIYF
.,TRBJ2-7,.,TRBV4-1,TGCGCCAGCAGCCCCCGGGTCTTCTACGAGCAGTACTTC,CASSPRVFYEQYF
.,TRBJ1-1,.,TRBV3-1,TGTGCCAGCAGCCAACCTCCGGGACGGTTGAACACTGAAGCTTTCTTT,CASSQPPGRLNTEAFF
.,TRBJ2-1,.,TRBV7-9,TGTGCCAGCAGCTCAGCGGACTCCCCGGGGAATGAGCAGTTCTTC,CASSSADSPGNEQFF
TRBD1,TRBJ1-1,.,TRBV5-6,TGTGCCAGCAGCTTCAATACAGGGGTGAACACTGAAGCTTTCTTT,CASSFNTGVNTEAFF